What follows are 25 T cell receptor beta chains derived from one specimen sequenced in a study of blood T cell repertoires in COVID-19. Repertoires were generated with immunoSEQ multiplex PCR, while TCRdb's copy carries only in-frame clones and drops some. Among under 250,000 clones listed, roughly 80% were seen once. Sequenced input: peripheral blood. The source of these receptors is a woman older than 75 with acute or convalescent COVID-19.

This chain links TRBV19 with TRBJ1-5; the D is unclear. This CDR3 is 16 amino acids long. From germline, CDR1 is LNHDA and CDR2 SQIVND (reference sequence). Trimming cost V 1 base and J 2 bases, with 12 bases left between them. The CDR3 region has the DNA TGTGCCAGTAGTATAGCCAAGGCCGGGGGCAATCAGCCCCAGCATTTT. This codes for CASSIAKAGGNQPQHF.

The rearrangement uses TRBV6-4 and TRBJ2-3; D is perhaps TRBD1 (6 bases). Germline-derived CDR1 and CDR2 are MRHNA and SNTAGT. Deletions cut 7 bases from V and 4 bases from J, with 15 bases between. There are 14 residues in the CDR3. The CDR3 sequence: CASIRGTSPDTQYF. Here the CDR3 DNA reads TGTGCCAGCATCAGAGGGACAAGCCCAGATACGCAGTATTTT.

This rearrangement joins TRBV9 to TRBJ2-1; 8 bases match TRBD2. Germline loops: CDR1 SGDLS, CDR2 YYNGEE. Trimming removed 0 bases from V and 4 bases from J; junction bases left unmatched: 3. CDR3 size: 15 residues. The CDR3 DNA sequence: TGTGCCAGCAGCGTAGAATCTAGCGGGTACAATGAGCAGTTCTTC. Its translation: CASSVESSGYNEQFF. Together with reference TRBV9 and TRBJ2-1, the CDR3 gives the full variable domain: DSGVTQTPKHLITATGQRVTLRCSPRSGDLSVYWYQQSLDQGLQFLIQYYNGEERAKGNILERFSAQQFPDLHSELNLSSLELGDSALYFCASSVESSGYNEQFFGPGTRLTVL.

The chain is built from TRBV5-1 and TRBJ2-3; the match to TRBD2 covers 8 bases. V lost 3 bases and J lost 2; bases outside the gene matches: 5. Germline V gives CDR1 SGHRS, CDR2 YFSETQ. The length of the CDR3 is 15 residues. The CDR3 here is CASSSGGSVTDTQYF. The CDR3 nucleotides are TGCGCCAGCAGCTCGGGGGGGTCGGTCACAGATACGCAGTATTTT.

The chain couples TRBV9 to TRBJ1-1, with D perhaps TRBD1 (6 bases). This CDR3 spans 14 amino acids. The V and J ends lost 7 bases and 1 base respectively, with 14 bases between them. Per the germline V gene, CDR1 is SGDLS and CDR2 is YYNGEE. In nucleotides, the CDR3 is TGTGCCAGCGGCGGAACAGGGCCGAACACTGAAGCTTTCTTT. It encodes CASGGTGPNTEAFF.

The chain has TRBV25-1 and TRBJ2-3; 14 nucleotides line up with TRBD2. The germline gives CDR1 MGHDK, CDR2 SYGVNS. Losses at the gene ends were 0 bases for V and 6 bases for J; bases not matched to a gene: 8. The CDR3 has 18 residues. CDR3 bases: TGTGCCAGCAGTGAATATTCAGGGACTAGCGGGAGTCCGGATACGCAGTATTTT. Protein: CASSEYSGTSGSPDTQYF.

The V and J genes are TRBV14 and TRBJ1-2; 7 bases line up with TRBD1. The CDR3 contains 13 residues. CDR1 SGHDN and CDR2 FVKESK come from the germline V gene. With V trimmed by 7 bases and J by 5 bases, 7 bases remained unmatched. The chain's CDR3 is CASTPGGKYGYTF. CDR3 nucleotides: TGTGCCAGCACCCCAGGGGGGAAGTATGGCTACACCTTC.

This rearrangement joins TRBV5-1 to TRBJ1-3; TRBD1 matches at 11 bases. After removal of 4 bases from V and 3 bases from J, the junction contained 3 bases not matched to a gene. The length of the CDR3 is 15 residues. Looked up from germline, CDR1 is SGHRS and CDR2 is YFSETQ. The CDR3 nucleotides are TGCGCCAGCAGCCGGACAGGGGGCAGTGGAAACACCATATATTTT. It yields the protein CASSRTGGSGNTIYF.

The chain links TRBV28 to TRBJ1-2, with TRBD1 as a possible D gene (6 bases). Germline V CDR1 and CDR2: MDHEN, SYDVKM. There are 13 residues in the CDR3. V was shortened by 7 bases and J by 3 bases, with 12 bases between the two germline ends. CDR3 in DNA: TGTGCCAGCATTGGGGACAATTACTATGGCTACACCTTC. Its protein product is CASIGDNYYGYTF.

DNA for the CDR3: TGCGCCAGCAGGGGGGCGAAAGATCAGCCCCAGCATTTT. It encodes CASRGAKDQPQHF. The chain employs TRBV10-2 and TRBJ1-5; the D gene is possibly TRBD1 (6 bases). V was pared by 6 bases and J by 5 bases, with 11 bases between. Germline CDR1 is WSHSY and CDR2 is SAAADI. CDR3 size: 13 residues.

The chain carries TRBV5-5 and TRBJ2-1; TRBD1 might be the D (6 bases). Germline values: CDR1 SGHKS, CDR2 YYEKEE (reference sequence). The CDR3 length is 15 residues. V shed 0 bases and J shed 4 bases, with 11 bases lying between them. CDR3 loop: CASSLGQGLYNEQFF. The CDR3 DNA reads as TGTGCCAGCAGCTTGGGGCAGGGGCTATACAATGAGCAGTTCTTC.

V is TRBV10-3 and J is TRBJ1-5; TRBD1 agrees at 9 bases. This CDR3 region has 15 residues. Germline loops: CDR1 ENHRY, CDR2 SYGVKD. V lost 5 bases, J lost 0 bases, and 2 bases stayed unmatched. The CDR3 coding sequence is TGTGCCATCAGTTGGGACAGGGCTAGCAATCAGCCCCAGCATTTT. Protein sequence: CAISWDRASNQPQHF.

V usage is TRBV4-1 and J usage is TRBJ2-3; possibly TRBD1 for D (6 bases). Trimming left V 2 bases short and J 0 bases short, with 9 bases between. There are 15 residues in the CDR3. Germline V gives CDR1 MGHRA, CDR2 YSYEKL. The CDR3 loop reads CASSQPQGSTDTQYF. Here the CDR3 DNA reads TGCGCCAGCAGCCAACCCCAGGGGAGCACAGATACGCAGTATTTT.

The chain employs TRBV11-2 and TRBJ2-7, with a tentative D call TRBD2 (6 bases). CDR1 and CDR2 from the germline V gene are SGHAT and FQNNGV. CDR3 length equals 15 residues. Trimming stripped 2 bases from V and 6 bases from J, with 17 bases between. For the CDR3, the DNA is TGTGCCAGCAGCTTAATAGGCGGGACCTACGTCGAGCAGTACTTC. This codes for CASSLIGGTYVEQYF.

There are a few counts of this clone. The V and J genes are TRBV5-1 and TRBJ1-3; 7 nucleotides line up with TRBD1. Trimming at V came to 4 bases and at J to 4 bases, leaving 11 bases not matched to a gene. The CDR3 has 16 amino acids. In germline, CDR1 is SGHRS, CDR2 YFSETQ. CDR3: CASSDGTVGSGNTIYF. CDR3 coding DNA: TGCGCCAGCAGCGACGGGACAGTCGGGTCCGGAAACACCATATATTTT.

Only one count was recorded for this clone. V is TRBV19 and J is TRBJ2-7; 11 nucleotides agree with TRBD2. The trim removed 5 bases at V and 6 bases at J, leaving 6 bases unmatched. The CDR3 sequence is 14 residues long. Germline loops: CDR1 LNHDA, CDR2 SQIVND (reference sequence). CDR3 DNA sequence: TGTGCCAGTAGTGACCTAGCGGGAGGCGGCGAGCAGTACTTC. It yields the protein CASSDLAGGGEQYF.

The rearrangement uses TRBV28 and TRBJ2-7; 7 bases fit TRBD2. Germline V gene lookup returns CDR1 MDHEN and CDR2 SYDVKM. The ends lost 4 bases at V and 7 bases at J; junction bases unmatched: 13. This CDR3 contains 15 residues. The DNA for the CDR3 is TGTGCCAGCAGTTCGAGCGGGGCCCAAATTCAGGAGCAGTACTTC. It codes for CASSSSGAQIQEQYF.

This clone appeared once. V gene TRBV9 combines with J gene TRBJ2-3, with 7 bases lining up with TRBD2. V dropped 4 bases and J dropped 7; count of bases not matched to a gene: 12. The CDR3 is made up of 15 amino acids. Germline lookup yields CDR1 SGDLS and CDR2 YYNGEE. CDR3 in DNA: TGTGCCAGCAGCCCCCAAAGGGAGGGCATTCATACGCAGTATTTT. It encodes CASSPQREGIHTQYF.

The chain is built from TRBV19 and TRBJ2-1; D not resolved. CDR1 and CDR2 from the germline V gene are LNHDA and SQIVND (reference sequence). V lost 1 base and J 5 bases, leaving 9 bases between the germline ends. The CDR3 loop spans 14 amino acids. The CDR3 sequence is CASSIGLGDNEQFF. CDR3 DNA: TGTGCCAGTAGTATAGGACTTGGCGACAATGAGCAGTTCTTC.

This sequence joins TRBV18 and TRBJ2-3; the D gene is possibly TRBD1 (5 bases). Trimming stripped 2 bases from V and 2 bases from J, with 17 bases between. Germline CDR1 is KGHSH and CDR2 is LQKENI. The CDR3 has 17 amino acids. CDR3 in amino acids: CASSPRLGADHTDTQYF. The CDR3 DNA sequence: TGTGCCAGCTCACCAAGACTTGGGGCAGACCACACAGATACGCAGTATTTT. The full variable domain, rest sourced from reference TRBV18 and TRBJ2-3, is NAGVMQNPRHLVRRRGQEARLRCSPMKGHSHVYWYRQLPEEGLKFMVYLQKENIIDESGMPKERFSAEFPKEGPSILRIQQVVRGDSAAYFCASSPRLGADHTDTQYFGPGTRLTVL.

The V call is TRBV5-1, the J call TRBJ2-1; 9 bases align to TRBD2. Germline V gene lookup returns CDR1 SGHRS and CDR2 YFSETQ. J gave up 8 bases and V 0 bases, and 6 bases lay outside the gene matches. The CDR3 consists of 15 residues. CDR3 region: CASSLVSGSIDEQFF. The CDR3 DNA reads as TGCGCCAGCAGCTTGGTTAGCGGGAGCATAGATGAGCAGTTCTTC.

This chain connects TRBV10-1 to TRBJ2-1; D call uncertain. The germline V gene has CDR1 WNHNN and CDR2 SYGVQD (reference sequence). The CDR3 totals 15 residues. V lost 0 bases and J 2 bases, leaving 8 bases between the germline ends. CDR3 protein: CASSESGRTYNEQFF. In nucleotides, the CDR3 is TGCGCCAGCAGTGAGTCGGGCCGGACCTACAATGAGCAGTTCTTC.

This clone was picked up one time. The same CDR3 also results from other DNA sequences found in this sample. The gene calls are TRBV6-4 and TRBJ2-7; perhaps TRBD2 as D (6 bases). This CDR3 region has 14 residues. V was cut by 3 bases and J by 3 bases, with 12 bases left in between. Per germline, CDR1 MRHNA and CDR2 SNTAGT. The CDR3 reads CASSEGAGNYEQYF. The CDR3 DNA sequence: TGTGCCAGCAGTGAAGGGGCGGGGAACTACGAGCAGTACTTC.

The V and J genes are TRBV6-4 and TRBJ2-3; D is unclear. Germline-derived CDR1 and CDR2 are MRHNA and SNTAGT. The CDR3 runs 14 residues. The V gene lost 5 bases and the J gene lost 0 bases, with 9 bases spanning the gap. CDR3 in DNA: TGTGCCAGCAGTCGACTGTTTAGCACAGATACGCAGTATTTT. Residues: CASSRLFSTDTQYF.

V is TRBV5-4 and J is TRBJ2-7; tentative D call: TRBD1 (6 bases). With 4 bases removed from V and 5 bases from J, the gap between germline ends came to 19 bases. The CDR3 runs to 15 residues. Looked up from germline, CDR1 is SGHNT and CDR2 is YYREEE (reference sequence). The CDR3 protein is CASSVRDTQAHEQYF. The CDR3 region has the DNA TGTGCCAGCAGCGTCCGGGACACTCAAGCCCACGAGCAGTACTTC.